The clone carrying this T cell receptor (beta chain) was counted a single time. The antigen is unknown. The CDR3 runs to 14 residues. J lost 7 bases, V lost 5 bases, and 7 bases had no gene match. CDR1 and CDR2 (germline): MNHEY, SMNVEV (reference sequence). This entry belongs to a study of cytomegalovirus exposure and HLA in healthy donors. Turning to the study itself: Some 85 million unique TCRs, all from HLA-typed donors, were included in an early release of the data. Findings of the study overall: Relative to equally common others, HLA-associated TCR beta chains showed greater clonal expansion in a later analysis. Accurate HLA-A and HLA-B prediction from TCR beta sequences was reported for most subjects. Rarity held for most TCR sequences, but there were some public TCRs that occurred in many donors.

Use of 60 Vbeta and 13 Jbeta primers characterized the PCR. Sequencing was performed with immunoSEQ multiplex PCR; in TCRdb, only in-frame clones are kept and a portion is missing. This table has 130,000 to 150,000 clones, approximately 80% appearing once. V and J are TRBV27 and TRBJ1-4; 7 bases line up with TRBD1. Sequencing was done on a sample of PBMCs. This TCR came from a man younger than 35 in good health and CMV-seronegative. In nucleotides, the CDR3 is TGTGCCAGCAGTCATACAGGGGCCAGTGAAAAACTGTTTTTT. It yields the protein CASSHTGASEKLFF.